One TCR beta chain is described in this entry. The antigen is not known. The V and J ends lost 5 bases and 4 bases respectively, with 12 bases between them. The CDR3 length is 13 residues. Looked up from germline, CDR1 is MNHEY and CDR2 is SMNVEV (reference sequence). These data come from a study of cytomegalovirus exposure and HLA in healthy donors. Looking at the study overall: Earlier findings included about 120 million unique TCR beta sequences obtained from about 179 million T cells. As released early, the data held roughly 85 million unique TCRs from HLA-typed donors. General observations from the study: CMV serostatus stood as the only immune exposure information on hand.

The PCR made use of 60 Vbeta and 13 Jbeta primers. Clones were read by immunoSEQ multiplex PCR, and TCRdb kept only the in-frame ones, dropping some. This sample carries over 140,000 clones, roughly 79% of them seen once, and the ten largest clones take approximately 1.3%. The sequencing sample was made of PBMCs. This chain uses TRBV27 with TRBJ2-7; D is undetermined. The origin of this receptor is a young man in good health and CMV-seropositive. The CDR3 sequence is CASSTDIRYEQYF. In DNA form, the CDR3 reads TGTGCCAGCAGTACTGACATTCGGTACGAGCAGTACTTC.